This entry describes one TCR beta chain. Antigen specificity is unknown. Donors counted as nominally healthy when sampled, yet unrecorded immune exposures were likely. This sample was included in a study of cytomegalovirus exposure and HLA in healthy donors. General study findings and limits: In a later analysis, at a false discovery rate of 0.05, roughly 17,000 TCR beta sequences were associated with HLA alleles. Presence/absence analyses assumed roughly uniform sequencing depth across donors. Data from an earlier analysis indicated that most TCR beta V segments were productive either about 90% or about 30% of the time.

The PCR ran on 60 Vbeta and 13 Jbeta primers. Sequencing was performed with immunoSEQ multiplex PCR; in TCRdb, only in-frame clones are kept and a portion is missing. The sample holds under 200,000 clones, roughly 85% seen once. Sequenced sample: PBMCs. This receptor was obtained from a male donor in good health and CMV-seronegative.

CDR3 in DNA: TGTGCCAGCAGTTTCGACAGGGGCTATGGCTACACCTTC. Its protein product is CASSFDRGYGYTF. The chain joins TRBV25-1 to TRBJ1-2, with TRBD1 identical over 8 bases. The CDR3 consists of 13 residues. With 5 bases clipped from V and 4 bases from J, the junction kept 3 bases outside the gene matches. Germline CDR1 and CDR2: MGHDK and SYGVNS.